This T cell receptor (beta chain) is drawn from a study of identical twins. Regarding the study as a whole: There was more out-of-frame TCR alpha sharing in monozygotic twins than models estimated. Abundant beta clonotypes from cord blood had fewer insertions, unlike memory repertoires, which showed none. Out-of-frame alpha sequences shared between twins exhibited an excess of low generation probability.

Unique molecular identifiers were in the cDNA, with template-switch universal primer binding. From the 5' RACE reads, TCRdb called clonotypes with MiXCR, one entry per CDR3 protein. The sample holds about 700,000 distinct CDR3 sequences; around 6% are singletons and the top ten take 1.5% to 2%. This clonotype was detected only a few times. Its specificity is unknown. Input material: naive T cells sorted from blood. The receptor was isolated from a man in his late teens or twenties in good health.

Written as DNA, the CDR3 is TGCGCCAGCAGCTTGCGGGAGTGGTACAATGAGCAGTTCTTC. Residues: CASSLREWYNEQFF. The chain couples TRBV5-1 to TRBJ2-1, with D possibly being TRBD2 (6 bases). V lost 1 base to trimming and J lost 4 bases, with 9 bases between them. Per the germline V gene, CDR1 is SGHRS and CDR2 is YFSETQ. The CDR3 contains 14 residues.